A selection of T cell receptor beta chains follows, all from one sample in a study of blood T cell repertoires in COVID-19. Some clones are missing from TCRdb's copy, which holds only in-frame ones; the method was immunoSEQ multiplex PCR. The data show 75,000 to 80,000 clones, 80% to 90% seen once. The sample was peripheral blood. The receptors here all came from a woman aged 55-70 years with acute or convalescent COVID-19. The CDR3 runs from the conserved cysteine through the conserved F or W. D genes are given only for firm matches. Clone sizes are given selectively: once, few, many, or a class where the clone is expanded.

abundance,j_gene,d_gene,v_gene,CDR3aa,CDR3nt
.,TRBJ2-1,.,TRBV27,CASSSWTTTHNEQFF,TGTGCCAGCAGTTCCTGGACAACTACCCACAATGAGCAGTTCTTC
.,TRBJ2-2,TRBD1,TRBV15,CATNRQGSAGELFF,TGTGCCACCAACCGACAGGGTTCGGCCGGGGAGCTGTTTTTT
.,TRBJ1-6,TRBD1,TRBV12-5,CASGLVTGANSPLHF,TGTGCTAGTGGTTTGGTCACAGGGGCTAATTCACCCCTCCACTTT
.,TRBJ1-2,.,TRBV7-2,CASSFTGHNGYTF,TGTGCCAGCAGCTTTACAGGGCACAATGGCTACACCTTC
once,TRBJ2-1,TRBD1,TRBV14,CASSLGTVWWDEQFF,TGTGCCAGCAGCCTCGGGACAGTGTGGTGGGATGAGCAGTTCTTC
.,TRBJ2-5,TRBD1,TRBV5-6,CASSSWTGLGETQYF,TGTGCCAGCAGCTCCTGGACAGGGCTAGGGGAGACCCAGTACTTC
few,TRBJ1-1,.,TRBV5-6,CASSTKTGNTEAFF,TGTGCCAGCAGCACTAAGACAGGAAACACTGAAGCTTTCTTT
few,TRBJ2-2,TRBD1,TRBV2,CASSYRGITGELFF,TGTGCCAGCAGTTACAGGGGGATCACCGGGGAGCTGTTTTTT
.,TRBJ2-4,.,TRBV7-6,CASSLAHPGIGKNIQYF,TGTGCCAGCAGCTTAGCGCATCCGGGGATTGGCAAAAACATTCAGTACTTC
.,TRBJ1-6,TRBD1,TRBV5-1,CASRLGTGANSPLHF,TGCGCCAGCAGGCTAGGGACAGGAGCTAATTCACCCCTCCACTTT
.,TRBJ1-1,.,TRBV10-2,CASISTGSETEAFF,TGCGCCAGCATTTCAACAGGGTCGGAAACTGAAGCTTTCTTT
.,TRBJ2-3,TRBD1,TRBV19,CASRKVQGANTDTQYF,TGTGCCAGTAGGAAGGTACAGGGGGCTAACACAGATACGCAGTATTTT
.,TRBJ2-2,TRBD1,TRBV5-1,CASSLDGTGRTGELFF,TGCGCCAGCAGCTTAGACGGGACAGGGAGAACCGGGGAGCTGTTTTTT
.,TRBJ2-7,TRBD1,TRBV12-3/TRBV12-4,CASRITGGNEQYF,TGTGCCAGCAGGATTACAGGGGGAAACGAGCAGTACTTC